This T cell receptor (beta chain) was obtained from a study of regulatory T cells in long-lasting Graves disease (dated by TCRdb to the early 2020s). Regarding the research as a whole: In the newly diagnosed Graves' disease group, patients had been taking antithyroid drugs for less than 3 months. Peripheral blood TCR sequencing and RNA sequencing compared persistent Graves' disease patients with newly diagnosed Graves' disease patients. The study was registered as a clinical trial and conducted in China. A total of roughly 35 samples underwent TCR sequencing: about 13 from persistent and roughly 20 from newly diagnosed Graves' disease patients. Beyond this particular receptor, the publication reports: Sequencing and analysis were limited to the TCR beta chain. Lower TCR Shannon entropy and fewer highly expanded clones were observed in persistent Graves' disease patients than in newly diagnosed patients, which suggested clonal expansion. A larger number of public clonotypes was shared among persistent patients (fewer than 3,000) than among newly diagnosed patients (about 990). The small sample size was acknowledged by the authors as a limitation that may reduce accuracy. The study examined only peripheral blood because the primary lesion, thyroid tissue, could not be accessed. Persistent disease showed preferential use of TRBV28, TRBJ1-2 and TRBJ2-5, whereas newly diagnosed disease favored TRBV20-1 and TRBJ2-1.

This clonotype was recorded a few times. Its antigen is not yet known. No much larger clonotype is one base removed from it; base qualities were not supplied. Sample time point, as interpreted from the label and publication: newly diagnosed GD, antithyroid drugs for less than 3 months. For both TCR sequencing and RNA sequencing, RNA was extracted from PBMCs using TRIzol. The diagnosis of Graves' disease was made according to American Thyroid Association guidelines. Patients were recruited from an endocrinology department in Xi'an, China. From each patient, 7.5 to 10 milliliters of peripheral blood was collected into an EDTA anticoagulant tube. Ficoll Paque Plus density gradient separation was used to isolate PBMCs, and no additional T cell sorting was done. An Agilent 2100 Bioanalyzer and agarose gel were used to check RNA quality, while a NanoDrop 2000 measured RNA concentration. Receptor libraries were prepared by multiplex PCR. These reads were obtained on an Illumina HiSeq 4000. iRepertoire HTBI primers and Arm-PCR amplification of CDR3 regions were used to construct TCR beta libraries. Gel purification was performed on PCR products prior to sequencing. The authors' pipeline ran thus. Across samples, roughly 60 TRBV and around 15 TRBJ segments were identified and used for gene usage analysis of CDR3 amino acid clonotypes. COPE and FqMerger were used to merge filtered high-quality paired reads into contigs. BLAST was used to align contigs to IMGT TRBV, TRBD and TRBJ reference genes, with CDR3 defined following IMGT. Any clonotype with a frequency above 0.1% was classified as a highly expanded clone. Shannon entropy was used to measure repertoire diversity, and the Gini coefficient was used to measure V-J evenness. Public clonotypes were defined as clonotypes shared by more than one individual. In TCRdb, the public reads were trimmed at Q25 with fastp and aligned with MiXCR, with productive beta chains retained. One record per CDR3 amino acid sequence lists the most common genes and DNA. TCRdb, not the original authors, processed these V and J calls. The sample includes over 300,000 distinct CDR3 sequences, with 15% observed a single time. About 20% of the sample goes to the ten largest clones.

Trimming removed 4 bases from V and 7 bases from J, leaving 17 bases between the germline ends. Based on the germline V gene, the CDR1 and CDR2 sequences are MDHEN and SYDVKM. Inclusive of the bounding cysteine and phenylalanine, the CDR3 is 15 residues long. Only CDR3 DNA is held: 45 bases, read in frame from base 1. The clonotype was recovered from a female donor with Graves disease. The sequence links TRBV28 to TRBJ1-5, with the D gene too uncertain to name. Sequenced here: peripheral blood mononuclear cells (PBMCs), sampled at new diagnosis, from a patient treated with antithyroid drugs. The CDR3 reads CASSSPGEGRQPQHF. The nucleotide sequence is given as TGTGCCAGCAGTTCCCCCGGGGAGGGAAGGCAGCCCCAGCATTTT.